The rows below give T cell receptor beta chains drawn from one sample of a study of T cells in Graves' hyperthyroidism and ophthalmopathy. In TCRdb, the multiplex PCR reads were re-called with MiXCR into one record per CDR3 protein. Among about 570,000 distinct CDR3 sequences, 40% to 55% were seen once, and the ten largest hold 19%. The sample consisted of peripheral blood or thyroid tissue (not recorded which). These receptors originate from an adult woman with Graves' disease, either hyperthyroidism or ophthalmopathy (not recorded which). CDR3s include the opening cysteine and the closing phenylalanine or tryptophan. The order of the fields is clone size, J gene, V gene, D gene, CDR3 protein, CDR3 DNA. A D gene is named only where the DNA matches it firmly. The size field is filled for only some rows; it gives once, few, many or a size class.

size: -
J: TRBJ2-2
V: TRBV15
D: -
CDR3: CATSRVGRRTGELFF
DNA: TGTGCCACCAGCAGAGTGGGGCGCCGCACCGGGGAGCTGTTTTTT

size: -
J: TRBJ1-4
V: TRBV2
D: -
CDR3: CASSDPGRAANEKLFF
DNA: TGTGCCAGCAGTGATCCTGGGAGAGCGGCTAATGAAAAACTGTTTTTT

size: many
J: TRBJ1-1
V: TRBV6-5
D: TRBD1
CDR3: CASSDSTGWGTEAFF
DNA: TGTGCCAGCAGTGACTCGACAGGGTGGGGCACTGAAGCTTTCTTT

size: -
J: TRBJ1-5
V: TRBV20-1
D: TRBD1
CDR3: CSARSPREGAGQPQHF
DNA: TGCAGTGCTAGATCCCCTCGTGAGGGGGCAGGTCAGCCCCAGCATTTT

size: -
J: TRBJ2-1
V: TRBV7-3
D: -
CDR3: CASSLGSNNEQFF
DNA: TGTGCCAGCAGCCTCGGGAGCAACAATGAGCAGTTCTTC

size: -
J: TRBJ1-1
V: TRBV5-1
D: -
CDR3: CASSLASTEAFF
DNA: TGCGCCAGCAGCTTGGCCAGCACTGAAGCTTTCTTT

size: once
J: TRBJ2-5
V: TRBV29-1
D: -
CDR3: CSVVLRRETQYF
DNA: TGCAGCGTTGTGCTGCGTCGGGAGACCCAGTACTTC

size: few
J: TRBJ2-5
V: TRBV20-1
D: TRBD2
CDR3: CSAALTSGRARETQYF
DNA: TGCAGTGCAGCCCTGACTAGCGGGAGGGCCAGAGAGACCCAGTACTTC

size: many
J: TRBJ2-2
V: TRBV7-3
D: -
CDR3: CASSPDSPGANTGELFF
DNA: TGTGCCAGCAGCCCGGACTCTCCAGGCGCGAACACCGGGGAGCTGTTTTTT

size: many
J: TRBJ2-7
V: TRBV15
D: TRBD1
CDR3: CATSREQGSDEQYF
DNA: TGTGCCACCAGCAGAGAACAGGGGAGTGACGAGCAGTACTTC

size: many
J: TRBJ1-5
V: TRBV4-1
D: -
CDR3: CASSHSKRADQPQHF
DNA: TGCGCCAGCAGCCACAGCAAAAGGGCTGATCAGCCCCAGCATTTT

size: -
J: TRBJ2-2
V: TRBV7-3
D: -
CDR3: CASSFGKGELFF
DNA: TGTGCCAGCAGCTTCGGAAAGGGGGAGCTGTTTTTT

size: -
J: TRBJ1-1
V: TRBV7-9
D: -
CDR3: CASSRSGGAEAFF
DNA: TGTGCCAGCAGCCGTAGCGGGGGGGCTGAAGCCTTCTTT

size: -
J: TRBJ1-5
V: TRBV10-3
D: -
CDR3: CAISSGVEASGEHF
DNA: TGTGCCATCAGTTCAGGGGTGGAGGCTTCGGGGGAGCATTTT

size: many
J: TRBJ1-2
V: TRBV6-1
D: -
CDR3: CASSPLGFYGYTF
DNA: TGTGCCAGCAGTCCGTTGGGGTTCTATGGCTACACCTTC

size: -
J: TRBJ1-2
V: TRBV29-1
D: -
CDR3: CSVLGEEGYTF
DNA: TGCAGCGTTCTGGGGGAGGAGGGCTACACCTTC

size: few
J: TRBJ2-3
V: TRBV7-9
D: -
CDR3: CASSSERGTDTQYF
DNA: TGTGCCAGCAGCTCCGAGAGGGGTACAGATACGCAGTATTTT

size: once
J: TRBJ2-1
V: TRBV7-3
D: -
CDR3: CASSLLLGSYNEQFF
DNA: TGTGCCAGCAGCTTATTACTAGGGTCCTACAATGAGCAGTTCTTC

size: many
J: TRBJ1-5
V: TRBV24-1
D: -
CDR3: CATSDPRGGANQPQHF
DNA: TGTGCCACCAGTGATCCTAGAGGGGGGGCCAATCAGCCCCAGCATTTT